This TCR beta chain was observed in a study of T cell clonality in common variable immunodeficiency (dated by TCRdb to the mid-2010s). Broader findings and caveats from the paper: Fewer deletions and N-nucleotide insertions were reportedly observed in CVID TCRbeta sequences, and highly modified clones with 13 or more V deletions were reportedly absent from CVID TCRbeta sequences. The authors noted that sequencing repertoires of T cell subpopulations would be needed to clarify what caused the increased clonality in CVID. Compared with healthy controls, CVID subjects showed increased TCRbeta clonality (t-test p = 0.018), a feature most characteristic of about a third of subjects. Although equal DNA input was used, an average of approximately 74,000 unique sequences per sample was obtained for controls, compared with about 30,000 for CVID samples. Fewer TCRbeta clones were shared among CVID subjects than among healthy controls (p < 0.0001). Correlations of repertoire features with clinical complications were constrained by heterogeneity among patients within the CVID cohort.

Standard criteria, namely reduction of serum IgG, IgA and/or IgM below the normal range together with specific antibody deficiency, were applied for the diagnosis of CVID. There were over 40 subjects in the CVID group (about 29 male and some 15 female), ranging in age from about 9 to 65 years, with a mean age of 40. Predominantly Caucasian heritage was noted among both the CVID patients and the healthy controls. At the time of study participation, every CVID subject had been on replacement immunoglobulin therapy for at least one year. No CVID subject was ill or taking immunomodulatory or immunosuppressive medication when blood was collected. Heparinized peripheral whole blood samples of about 5 to 8 ml were collected from each donor. Genomic DNA from adults with common variable immune deficiency (CVID) and from healthy adult controls was used for sequencing of TCRbeta CDR3 repertoires. Diluted blood was subjected to density centrifugation over Hypaque 1077 or Ficoll-Paque for isolation of peripheral blood mononuclear cells. Genomic DNA was obtained from unsorted mononuclear cells through either Qiagen column purification or a centrifugation-based method.

As concerns this clone: It has no known antigen specificity.

For sequencing, equivalent amounts of genomic DNA were input from CVID and control samples. For every sample, a 60 bp segment covering the rearranged TCRbeta CDR3 region was amplified and then sequenced. The immunoSEQ assay, a bias-corrected multiplex PCR with high-throughput sequencing, was employed for TCRbeta amplification. Per the original workflow: Each unique nucleotide sequence was treated as a clone and annotated with V, D and J genes, copy number and frequency. Sequences were labeled productive if in frame, and non-productive if out of frame or containing stop codons. Clonality was calculated from Shannon's entropy as previously described. The predicted amino acid sequences of productive clones were used to derive mean CDR3 Kyte-Doolittle hydropathy. Hierarchical clustering of scaled V gene usage was performed with the R hclust function using Manhattan distance and complete linkage. Sharing of clones by CDR3 amino acid sequence was evaluated through resampling of 12 repertoires per group over 100 rounds. The repertoires were searched for around 65 published EBV-specific and roughly 230 published CMV-specific TCRbeta sequences. Two CVID samples yielding fewer than 10,000 sequences were excluded from analysis, leaving 42 CVID repertoires. TCRdb obtained this table from immuneACCESS and retained in-frame rearrangements with V and J assigned. These tables miss some clones; where compared with another copy, unresolved V genes account for less than half of the shortfall, and the remainder is unexplained. V, J and clone size were drawn from that table, and D and trimming were deduced from the DNA. The table shows about 28,000 clones here, with no singletons. Around 3.1% of the sample is taken by the ten largest.

The specimen sequenced was peripheral blood mononuclear cells. The TCR sequence derives from a human donor with common variable immunodeficiency.

CDR3 protein: CASSADRGETQYF. CDR3 bases read: TGTGCCAGCAGTGCAGACAGGGGAGAGACC. The V and J segments used are TRBV6-1 and TRBJ2-5, and TRBD1 aligns with 8 junction nucleotides. The missing CDR3 end, 3 residues past where the read stops, is filled in from the germline J gene. Trimmed from V: 4 bases; trimmed from J: 4 bases; junction bases lacking a gene match: 2. Taken from the germline V gene, the CDR1 and CDR2 loops are MNHNS and SASEGT. The CDR3 numbers 13 residues from cysteine through phenylalanine. Shown are 30 bases from within the CDR3, in frame from base 1.